This TCR beta chain emerged from a study of radiotherapy plus CTLA-4 blockade in lung cancer (dated by TCRdb to 2017 to 2018). About the study as a whole: Among the enrolled patients, approximately 17% had an objective response, and roughly 30% reached disease control.

The library was obtained by the immunoSEQ multiplex PCR assay. In its TCRdb copy, this immuneACCESS table keeps in-frame sequences only and misses some clones. Where compared with another copy, unresolved V genes explain less than half of these, and the others have no known cause. This sample lists more than 80,000 clones; about 85% were detected once. The top ten clones comprise around 2% of the sample. In this study, focal radiation therapy paired with CTLA-4 blockade (ipilimumab) was tested in patients who had chemo-refractory metastatic non-small-cell lung cancer. Trimming takes 8 bases from V and 1 base from J, and the germline ends sit 16 bases apart. Looking up the germline V gene yields CDR1 MDHEN and CDR2 SYDVKM. The cysteine opens and the phenylalanine closes a CDR3 of 15 amino acids. CDR3 DNA only is kept here, 45 bases in frame from base 1. With respect to this clone: The clone's antigen remains unknown. No quality values exist for individual bases; no much larger clone is one base distant.

The research as a whole found: After treatment with radiotherapy and ipilimumab, TCR clones that came from tumors expanded in the peripheral blood. Increased serum interferon-beta after radiation, together with early dynamic changes in blood T cell clones, were reported to be the strongest predictors of response.

In this chain, TRBV28 is recombined with TRBJ2-3; TRBD1 is a weak D gene call, 6 bases matching. The specimen comprised peripheral blood, sampled from a patient treated with radiotherapy plus ipilimumab. The sequence was obtained from a human donor with non-small cell lung cancer that progressed on radiotherapy plus ipilimumab. Some clones in this sample may be carry-over from other donors' samples. The bases are TGTGCCAGCTTACCCTTGGGGGCGGGCACAGATACGCAGTATTTT. It codes for CASLPLGAGTDTQYF.